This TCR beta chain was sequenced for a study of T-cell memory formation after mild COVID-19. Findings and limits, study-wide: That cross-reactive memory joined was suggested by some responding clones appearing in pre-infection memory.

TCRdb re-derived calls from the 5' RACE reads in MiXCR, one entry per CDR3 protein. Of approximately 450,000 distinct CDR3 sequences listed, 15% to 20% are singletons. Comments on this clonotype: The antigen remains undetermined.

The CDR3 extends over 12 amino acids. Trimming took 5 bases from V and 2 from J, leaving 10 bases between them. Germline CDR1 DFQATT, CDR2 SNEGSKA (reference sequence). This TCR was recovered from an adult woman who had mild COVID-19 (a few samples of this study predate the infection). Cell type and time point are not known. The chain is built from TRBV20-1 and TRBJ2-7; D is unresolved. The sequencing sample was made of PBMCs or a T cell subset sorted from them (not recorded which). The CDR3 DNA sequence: TGCAGTGCTCCAGACATGGCCTACGAGCAGTACTTC. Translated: CSAPDMAYEQYF.